The clone carrying this T cell receptor (beta chain) was seen a few times. This entry belongs to a study of blood T cell repertoires in COVID-19. Study as a whole: From T cells, B-cell-depleted T cells, or PBMCs came the material, which was cDNA or gDNA.

Authors' processing steps: By means of reference gene primer amplification, nucleated cell counts were estimated. TCRdb's copy holds only in-frame clones and misses some; the assay was immunoSEQ multiplex PCR. The V and J calls and clone size come from that table; D and trimming were worked out from the DNA. The data hold around 100,000 clones, with 84% observed a single time. This CDR3 comprises 15 residues. Germline V lookup: CDR1 MNHEY, CDR2 SMNVEV (reference sequence). V was clipped by 5 bases and J by 7 bases; unmatched bases: 11. Input material: peripheral blood. J is TRBJ1-2 and V is TRBV27, with TRBD1 identical over 9 bases. The receptor's source is a man aged 35 to 55 with active or convalescent COVID-19. CDR3 amino acids: CASSRADRGVGGYTF. The CDR3 nucleotides read TGTGCCAGCAGTAGAGCCGACAGGGGGGTCGGTGGCTACACCTTC.